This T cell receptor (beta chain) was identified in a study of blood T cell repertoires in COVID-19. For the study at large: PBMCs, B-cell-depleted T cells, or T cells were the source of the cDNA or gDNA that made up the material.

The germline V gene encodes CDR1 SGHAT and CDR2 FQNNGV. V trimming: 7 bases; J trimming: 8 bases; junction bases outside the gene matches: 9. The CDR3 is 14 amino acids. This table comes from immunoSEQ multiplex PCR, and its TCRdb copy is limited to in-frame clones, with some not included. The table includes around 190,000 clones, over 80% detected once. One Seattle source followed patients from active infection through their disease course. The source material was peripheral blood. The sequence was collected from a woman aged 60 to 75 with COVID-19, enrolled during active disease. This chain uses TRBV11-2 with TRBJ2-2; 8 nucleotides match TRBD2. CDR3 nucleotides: TGTGCCAGCACCTCCGGGAGGGTGGTGGGGGAGCTGTTTTTT. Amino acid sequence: CASTSGRVVGELFF.